This TCR beta chain is from a study of PD-L1 blockade in urothelial cancer. The sample's time point: pretreatment peripheral blood. Sequenced by immunoSEQ multiplex PCR; TCRdb stores in-frame clones only, minus some. The data contain 60,000 to 75,000 clones, around 84% of them seen just once; the ten biggest clones take up 9% to 9.5%. The clonotype comes from a woman aged 70 to 79 with urothelial cancer. This material consisted of PBMCs, taken around atezolizumab (anti-PD-L1) treatment.

The CDR3 DNA sequence: TGTGCCAGCAGCTTGGTTAGCGGGGGCCAAGAGACCCAGTACTTC. The encoded protein is CASSLVSGGQETQYF. The chain links TRBV5-5 to TRBJ2-5; TRBD2 agrees at 9 bases. V lost 0 bases and J lost 1; bases outside the gene matches: 1. The V gene's germline CDR1 is SGHKS and CDR2 YYEKEE (reference sequence). This CDR3 has 15 residues.